The rows below give T cell receptor beta chains drawn from one sample of a study of blood T cells in healthy people across ages. TCRdb analysed the 5' RACE reads with MiXCR anew, one entry per CDR3 protein. The table shows roughly 1 million distinct CDR3 sequences, with roughly a quarter occurring only once. In addition, the sample was reused for a study of T cells of mothers and their children.

Sequencing was carried out using blood. These receptors were taken from a girl aged 2-10 years in good health. The CDR3 runs from the conserved cysteine through the conserved F or W. The D gene is left open where the match is weak. Not every row has a clone size; where given, it reads once, few, many or a size class.

D gene: NA
clone size: NA
J gene: TRBJ2-7
V gene: TRBV29-1
CDR3 DNA: TGCAGCATCGTAGCGAGGAGCTCCTACGAGCAGTACTTC
CDR3 protein: CSIVARSSYEQYF

D gene: NA
clone size: NA
J gene: TRBJ2-4
V gene: TRBV2
CDR3 DNA: TGTGCCAGCAGTCATGATACAGGGTCGGGCAAAAACATTCAGTACTTC
CDR3 protein: CASSHDTGSGKNIQYF

D gene: TRBD1
clone size: NA
J gene: TRBJ2-7
V gene: TRBV28
CDR3 DNA: TGTGCCAGCAGTCAGCGGACAGGGCATTCCTACGAGCAGTACTTC
CDR3 protein: CASSQRTGHSYEQYF

D gene: NA
clone size: once
J gene: TRBJ2-1
V gene: TRBV3-1
CDR3 DNA: TGTGCCAGCAGCCAAGGAGTAGTTGAGCAGTTCTTC
CDR3 protein: CASSQGVVEQFF

D gene: NA
clone size: NA
J gene: TRBJ2-1
V gene: TRBV29-1
CDR3 DNA: TGCAGCGTTGTTTCAGAACTGCCTGTTTACAATGAGCAGTTCTTC
CDR3 protein: CSVVSELPVYNEQFF

D gene: NA
clone size: NA
J gene: TRBJ2-1
V gene: TRBV5-5
CDR3 DNA: TGTGCCAGCAGCTTGGTTTCAGGACCTTACAATGAGCAGTTCTTC
CDR3 protein: CASSLVSGPYNEQFF

D gene: NA
clone size: few
J gene: TRBJ1-2
V gene: TRBV6-5
CDR3 DNA: TGTGCCAGCAGTCTAGGGGATGATGGCTACACCTTC
CDR3 protein: CASSLGDDGYTF

D gene: TRBD2
clone size: NA
J gene: TRBJ2-1
V gene: TRBV11-2
CDR3 DNA: TGTGCCAGCAGTGGGAGCGGGGCCTCCTACAATGAGCAGTTCTTC
CDR3 protein: CASSGSGASYNEQFF

D gene: NA
clone size: few
J gene: TRBJ1-2
V gene: TRBV7-6
CDR3 DNA: TGTGCCAGCAGCAAGACGGGACGCAACTATGGCTACGCCTTC
CDR3 protein: CASSKTGRNYGYAF

D gene: NA
clone size: NA
J gene: TRBJ2-1
V gene: TRBV21-1
CDR3 DNA: TGTGCCAGCAGCAAAGCTCCTGGGAACAATGAGCAGTTCTTC
CDR3 protein: CASSKAPGNNEQFF

D gene: TRBD1
clone size: few
J gene: TRBJ1-3
V gene: TRBV12-3/TRBV12-4
CDR3 DNA: TGTGCCAGCGGGTATCTCGTGAGGACAGGCGCGATGGGCACCATATATTTT
CDR3 protein: CASGYLVRTGAMGTIYF

D gene: NA
clone size: few
J gene: TRBJ2-7
V gene: TRBV4-2
CDR3 DNA: TGTGCCAGCAGCCAAGAGGAGGGAAGGATGTCCTACGAGCAGTACTTC
CDR3 protein: CASSQEEGRMSYEQYF

D gene: NA
clone size: NA
J gene: TRBJ2-2
V gene: TRBV21-1
CDR3 DNA: TGTGCCAGCAGCTTCCGCGATGGGGGTTCTAGCGGGAGGTTGAACACCGGGGAGCTGTTTTTT
CDR3 protein: CASSFRDGGSSGRLNTGELFF

D gene: NA
clone size: few
J gene: TRBJ2-7
V gene: TRBV20-1
CDR3 DNA: TGCAGTGCTCGGCGGACCGCCTCCTACGAGCAGTACTTC
CDR3 protein: CSARRTASYEQYF

D gene: NA
clone size: NA
J gene: TRBJ2-5
V gene: TRBV12-3/TRBV12-4
CDR3 DNA: TGTGCCAGCACCCCCCGGAGGGGAGAGACCCAGTACTTC
CDR3 protein: CASTPRRGETQYF

D gene: NA
clone size: NA
J gene: TRBJ1-2
V gene: TRBV20-1
CDR3 DNA: TGCAGTGCTAGAGATTCGGGGGGCGGTGGCTACACCTTC
CDR3 protein: CSARDSGGGGYTF

D gene: NA
clone size: NA
J gene: TRBJ2-7
V gene: TRBV28
CDR3 DNA: TGTGCCAGCAGTTTAGAGTTCCAGTCAGTATCCTACGAGCAGTACTTC
CDR3 protein: CASSLEFQSVSYEQYF

D gene: NA
clone size: few
J gene: TRBJ2-1
V gene: TRBV6-1
CDR3 DNA: TGTGCCAGCAGGCTTAATCCAGGGGAGCTTTCGAATGAGCAGTTCTTC
CDR3 protein: CASRLNPGELSNEQFF

D gene: NA
clone size: NA
J gene: TRBJ1-4
V gene: TRBV13
CDR3 DNA: TGTGCCAGCAGCGGATTAGCCTTTAATGAAAAACTGTTTTTT
CDR3 protein: CASSGLAFNEKLFF

D gene: TRBD2
clone size: NA
J gene: TRBJ2-5
V gene: TRBV7-2
CDR3 DNA: TGTGCCAGCATCTGGACTAGCGGCCAAGAGACCCAGTACTTC
CDR3 protein: CASIWTSGQETQYF

D gene: TRBD2
clone size: many
J gene: TRBJ2-5
V gene: TRBV29-1
CDR3 DNA: TGCAGCGTTGAAGGGCTAGCGGGAGAGACCCAGTACTTC
CDR3 protein: CSVEGLAGETQYF

D gene: NA
clone size: many
J gene: TRBJ2-7
V gene: TRBV6-2/TRBV6-3
CDR3 DNA: TGTGCCAGCAGTTACGGATTGGCTAGCCGCTCCCACGAGCAGTACTTC
CDR3 protein: CASSYGLASRSHEQYF

D gene: TRBD2
clone size: NA
J gene: TRBJ2-1
V gene: TRBV3-1
CDR3 DNA: TGTGCCAGCAGTCAACTAGCGGGAGGGAATGAGCAGTTCTTC
CDR3 protein: CASSQLAGGNEQFF

D gene: NA
clone size: few
J gene: TRBJ2-7
V gene: TRBV29-1
CDR3 DNA: TGCAGCGTTGCCCGTTTAGAGGCCGGCGAGCAGTACTTC
CDR3 protein: CSVARLEAGEQYF

D gene: TRBD2
clone size: NA
J gene: TRBJ2-7
V gene: TRBV27
CDR3 DNA: TGTGCCACCAAAGGGGAGTCTAGCGGGAGGGCCTACGAGCAGTACTTC
CDR3 protein: CATKGESSGRAYEQYF

D gene: TRBD1
clone size: NA
J gene: TRBJ2-4
V gene: TRBV6-5
CDR3 DNA: TGTGCCAGCAGTTCACCGGGACAGGGAGTTTTTCAGTGCTTC
CDR3 protein: CASSSPGQGVFQCF

D gene: NA
clone size: few
J gene: TRBJ2-5
V gene: TRBV25-1
CDR3 DNA: TGTGCCAGCAGTCCCACAGGGCGGACGGGAGAGACCCAGTACTTC
CDR3 protein: CASSPTGRTGETQYF

D gene: NA
clone size: few
J gene: TRBJ2-1
V gene: TRBV29-1
CDR3 DNA: TGCAGCGTTGTTGACCCAAAAGGGCGGGATGAGCAGTTCTTC
CDR3 protein: CSVVDPKGRDEQFF

D gene: TRBD2
clone size: NA
J gene: TRBJ2-5
V gene: TRBV10-3
CDR3 DNA: TGTGCCACTGCAATACTAGCGAACGAACGACAGACCCAGTACTTC
CDR3 protein: CATAILANERQTQYF

D gene: NA
clone size: NA
J gene: TRBJ1-1
V gene: TRBV20-1
CDR3 DNA: TGCAGTGCAATGACCGGGATGAACACTGAAGCTTTCTTT
CDR3 protein: CSAMTGMNTEAFF

D gene: NA
clone size: NA
J gene: TRBJ2-4
V gene: TRBV20-1
CDR3 DNA: TGCAGTGCCGGACTTGACAGAGTCTTAGGCAAAAACATTCAGTACTTC
CDR3 protein: CSAGLDRVLGKNIQYF

D gene: NA
clone size: once
J gene: TRBJ1-1
V gene: TRBV28
CDR3 DNA: TGTACCAGCATTTCGGACAGCGGAATGAACGCTGAAGCTTTCTTT
CDR3 protein: CTSISDSGMNAEAFF

D gene: TRBD1
clone size: few
J gene: TRBJ2-5
V gene: TRBV6-1
CDR3 DNA: TGTGCCAGTACAGGGGTAGAGACCCAGTACTTC
CDR3 protein: CASTGVETQYF

D gene: NA
clone size: NA
J gene: TRBJ1-1
V gene: TRBV7-9
CDR3 DNA: TGTGCCAGCAGCCCACCACTGCAGACTGAAGCTTTCTTT
CDR3 protein: CASSPPLQTEAFF

D gene: NA
clone size: NA
J gene: TRBJ2-1
V gene: TRBV19
CDR3 DNA: TGTGCCAGTAGTATTGAATTAGCGCCCCAGTTCTTC
CDR3 protein: CASSIELAPQFF

D gene: NA
clone size: NA
J gene: TRBJ2-2
V gene: TRBV11-3
CDR3 DNA: TGTGCCAGCAGCTTTCACACCACGGACGCCGGGGAGCTGTTTTTT
CDR3 protein: CASSFHTTDAGELFF

D gene: NA
clone size: NA
J gene: TRBJ2-5
V gene: TRBV7-2
CDR3 DNA: TGTGCCAGCAGGGGCGCAGGGGTAGGCCGGGAGACCCAGTACTTC
CDR3 protein: CASRGAGVGRETQYF